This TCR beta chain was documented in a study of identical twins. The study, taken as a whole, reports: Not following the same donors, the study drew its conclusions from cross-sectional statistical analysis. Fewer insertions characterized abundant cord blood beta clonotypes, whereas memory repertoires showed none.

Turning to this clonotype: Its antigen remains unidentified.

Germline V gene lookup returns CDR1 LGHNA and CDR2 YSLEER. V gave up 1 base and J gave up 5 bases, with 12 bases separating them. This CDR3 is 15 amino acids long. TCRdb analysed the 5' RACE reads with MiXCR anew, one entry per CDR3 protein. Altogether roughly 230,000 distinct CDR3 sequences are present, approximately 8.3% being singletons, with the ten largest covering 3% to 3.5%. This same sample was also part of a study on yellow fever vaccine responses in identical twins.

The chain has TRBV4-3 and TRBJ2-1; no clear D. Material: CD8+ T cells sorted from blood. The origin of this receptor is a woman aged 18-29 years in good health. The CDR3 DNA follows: TGCGCCAGCAGCCAAGGGGCGAGGCAGGACAATGAGCAGTTCTTC. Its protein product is CASSQGARQDNEQFF.